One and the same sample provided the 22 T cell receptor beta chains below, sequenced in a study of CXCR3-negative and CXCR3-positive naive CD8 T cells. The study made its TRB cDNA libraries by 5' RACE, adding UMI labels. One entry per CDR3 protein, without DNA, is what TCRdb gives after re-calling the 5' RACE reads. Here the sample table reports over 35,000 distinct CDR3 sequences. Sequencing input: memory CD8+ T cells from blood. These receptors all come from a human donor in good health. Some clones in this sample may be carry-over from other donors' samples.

The CDR3 is CASSRTSGEKETQYF. This rearrangement joins TRBV6-6 to TRBJ2-5; TCRdb reports TRBD2, a call that lacks DNA to check it against. The germline V gene encodes CDR1 MNHNY and CDR2 SVGAGI (reference sequence). There are 15 residues in the CDR3.

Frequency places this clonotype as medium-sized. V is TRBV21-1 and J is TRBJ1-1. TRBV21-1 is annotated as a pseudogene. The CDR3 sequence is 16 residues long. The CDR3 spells CASSTTDNHESTEAFF.

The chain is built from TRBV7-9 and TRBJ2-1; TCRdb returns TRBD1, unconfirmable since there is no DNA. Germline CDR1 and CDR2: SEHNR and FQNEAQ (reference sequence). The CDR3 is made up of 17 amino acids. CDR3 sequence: CASITEISDSGTNEQFF.

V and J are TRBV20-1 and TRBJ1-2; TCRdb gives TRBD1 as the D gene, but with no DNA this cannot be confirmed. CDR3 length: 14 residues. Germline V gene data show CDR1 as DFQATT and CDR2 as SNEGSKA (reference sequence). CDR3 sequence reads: CSARDSRANYGYTF.

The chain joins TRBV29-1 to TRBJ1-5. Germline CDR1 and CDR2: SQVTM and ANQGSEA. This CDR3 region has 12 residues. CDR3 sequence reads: CSVGEGNQPQHF.

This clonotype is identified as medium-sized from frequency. Here the CDR3 reads CASRKDGNTIYF. This chain links TRBV6-2 or TRBV6-3 with TRBJ1-3. Germline V gene lookup returns CDR1 MNHEY and CDR2 SVGEGT. The CDR3 runs to 12 residues.

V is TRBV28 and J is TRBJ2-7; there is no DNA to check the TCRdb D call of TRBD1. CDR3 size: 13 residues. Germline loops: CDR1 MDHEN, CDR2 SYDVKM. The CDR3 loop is CASKRAGNYEQYF.

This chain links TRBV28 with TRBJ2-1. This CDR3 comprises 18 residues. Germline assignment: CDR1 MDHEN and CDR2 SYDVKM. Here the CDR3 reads CASSFNTIEISSHNEQFF.

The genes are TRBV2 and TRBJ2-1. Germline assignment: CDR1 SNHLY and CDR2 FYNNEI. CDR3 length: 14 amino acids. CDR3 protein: CASTVLSSYNEQFF.

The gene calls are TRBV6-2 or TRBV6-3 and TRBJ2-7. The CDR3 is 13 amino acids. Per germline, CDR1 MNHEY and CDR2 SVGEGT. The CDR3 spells CASSYSELSEQYF.

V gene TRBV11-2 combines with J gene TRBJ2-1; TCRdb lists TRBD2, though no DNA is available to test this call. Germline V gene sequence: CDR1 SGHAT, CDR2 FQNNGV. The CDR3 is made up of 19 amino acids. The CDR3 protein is CASSSVGLAGGRYYNEQFF.

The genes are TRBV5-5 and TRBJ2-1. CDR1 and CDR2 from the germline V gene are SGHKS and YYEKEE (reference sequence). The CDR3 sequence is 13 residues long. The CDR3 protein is CASSYEPYNEQFF. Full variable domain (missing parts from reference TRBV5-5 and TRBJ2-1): DAGVTQSPTHLIKTRGQQVTLRCSPISGHKSVSWYQQVLGQGPQFIFQYYEKEERGRGNFPDRFSARQFPNYSSELNVNALLLGDSALYLCASSYEPYNEQFFGPGTRLTVL.

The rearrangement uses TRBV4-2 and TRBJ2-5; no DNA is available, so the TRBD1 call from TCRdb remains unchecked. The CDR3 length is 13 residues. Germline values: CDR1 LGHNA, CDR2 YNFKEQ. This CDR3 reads CASSLVGEETQYF.

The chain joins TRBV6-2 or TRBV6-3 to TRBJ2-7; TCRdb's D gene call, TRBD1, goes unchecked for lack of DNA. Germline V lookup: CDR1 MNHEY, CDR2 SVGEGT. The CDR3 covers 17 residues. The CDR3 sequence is CASRPTASGGEPYEQYF.

The CDR3 loop is CASSVGLAGTDTQYF. This sequence joins TRBV9 and TRBJ2-3; TCRdb proposes TRBD2, but this gene call is untestable without DNA. The germline V gene encodes CDR1 SGDLS and CDR2 YYNGEE. The CDR3 is 15 residues long.

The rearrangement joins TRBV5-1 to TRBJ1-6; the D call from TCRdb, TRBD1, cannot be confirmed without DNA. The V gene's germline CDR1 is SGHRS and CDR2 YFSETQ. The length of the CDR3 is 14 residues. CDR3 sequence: CASKPGQGLTPLHF.

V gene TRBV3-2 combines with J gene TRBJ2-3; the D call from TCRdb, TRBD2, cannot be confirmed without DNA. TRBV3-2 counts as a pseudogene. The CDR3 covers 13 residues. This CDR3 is CASSQERGGTQYF.

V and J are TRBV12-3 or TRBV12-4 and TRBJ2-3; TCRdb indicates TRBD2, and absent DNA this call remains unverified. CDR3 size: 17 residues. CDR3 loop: CASSLVPSGGNTDTQYF.

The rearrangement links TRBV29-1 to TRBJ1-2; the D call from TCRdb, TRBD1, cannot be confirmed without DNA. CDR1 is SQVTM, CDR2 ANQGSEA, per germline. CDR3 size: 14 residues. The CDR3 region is CSVEYRAPVWGYTF.

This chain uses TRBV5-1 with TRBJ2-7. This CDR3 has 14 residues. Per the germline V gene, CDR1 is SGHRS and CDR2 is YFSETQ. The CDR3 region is CASSLGRQDLEQYF.

The chain's CDR3 is CASSTDRQGRTDTQYF. This chain links TRBV5-4 with TRBJ2-3; TCRdb's D call of TRBD1 is untestable without DNA. The CDR3 has 16 residues. Germline V lookup: CDR1 SGHNT, CDR2 YYREEE (reference sequence).

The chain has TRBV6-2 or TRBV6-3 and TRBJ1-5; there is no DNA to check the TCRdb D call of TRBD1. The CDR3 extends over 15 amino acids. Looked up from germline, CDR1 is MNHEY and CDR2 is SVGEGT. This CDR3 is CASSYSGTGVQPQHF.